One sample yielded the 6 T cell receptor beta chains listed below, sequenced in a study of T cell changes during pregnancy in multiple sclerosis (dated by TCRdb to about 2019). The library was generated by the immunoSEQ multiplex PCR assay. TCRdb holds this immuneACCESS table with in-frame rearrangements only. Some clones are missing; in checked studies, unresolved V genes explain under half, and the rest has no known cause. Present in this sample are 33,000 or so clones, 90% of which were seen just once. The ten largest make up over 5% of the sample. Sequenced material: peripheral blood, taken in the third trimester of pregnancy. The receptors were sampled from a female donor in good health, enrolled as a control in a pregnancy study.

This rearrangement joins TRBV29-1 to TRBJ2-2; D not certain. Germline values: CDR1 SQVTM, CDR2 ANQGSEA. The V and J ends lost 5 bases and 4 bases respectively, with 8 bases between them. The CDR3 is made up of 12 amino acids. CDR3 loop: CSVLRGTGELFF. CDR3 DNA: TGCAGCGTTCTACGAGGCACCGGGGAGCTGTTTTTT.

The V gene is TRBV28, the J gene TRBJ2-1; TRBD2 matches at 11 bases. V trimming: 6 bases; J trimming: 12 bases; junction bases outside the gene matches: 10. The germline gives CDR1 MDHEN, CDR2 SYDVKM. This CDR3 spans 14 amino acids. The chain's CDR3 is CASSPPTSGRWQFF. CDR3 nucleotides: TGTGCCAGCAGCCCCCCAACTAGCGGGAGATGGCAGTTCTTC.

J is TRBJ1-3 and V is TRBV30; 7 nucleotides line up with TRBD1. This CDR3 has 14 residues. The germline CDR1 and CDR2 sequences are GTSNPN and SVGIG (reference sequence). J gave up 1 base and V 0 bases, and 0 bases lay outside the gene matches. The DNA of the CDR3 is TGTGCCTGGAGTGTACAGGGGTCTGGAAACACCATATATTTT. Protein sequence: CAWSVQGSGNTIYF.

This CDR3 is CASSKAPLQETQYF. The CDR3, as DNA: TGTGCCAGCAGCAAAGCCCCCCTCCAAGAGACCCAGTACTTC. The chain recombines TRBV21-1 with TRBJ2-5; TRBD2, as called in the table, went unchecked against the DNA. TRBV21-1 is described as a pseudogene. This CDR3 is 14 amino acids long.

The rearrangement links TRBV28 to TRBJ1-5; TRBD1 agrees at 11 bases. The CDR3 runs to 19 residues. The trim removed 6 bases at V and 1 base at J, leaving 14 bases unmatched. Per germline, CDR1 MDHEN and CDR2 SYDVKM. The CDR3 sequence: CASRLRPGTGGFSNQPQHF. In DNA form, the CDR3 reads TGTGCCAGCAGACTTCGACCCGGGACAGGGGGGTTCAGCAATCAGCCCCAGCATTTT.

V is TRBV5-1 and J is TRBJ2-5, with TRBD1 identical over 8 bases. The CDR3 is 15 residues long. Per germline, CDR1 SGHRS and CDR2 YFSETQ. J lost 5 bases, V lost 1 base, and 7 bases had no gene match. In nucleotides, the CDR3 is TGCGCCAGCAGCTTGTACAGGGGGAATTCGGAGACCCAGTACTTC. Its protein product is CASSLYRGNSETQYF.